This TCR beta chain was obtained from a study of blood T cell repertoires in COVID-19 (dated by TCRdb to 2018 to 2020). Context from the whole study: The collaborator samples originated in the United States, Italy and Spain and spanned the acute and convalescent phases of COVID-19. Deeply sampled blood TCRbeta repertoires from subjects exposed to, actively infected with, or recovered from COVID-19 were included in the dataset. The samples were drawn from the first 160 participants of the ongoing ImmuneRACE study and from 950 to 1,500 subjects provided by 6 global collaborators. The sample metadata nearly always contained a de-identified subject ID, COVID-19 status, age in years and sex. Where HLA class I and class II types were available, the types were taken from metadata supplied by the sample provider, not from assay-based typing. The repertoires were released in a freely available public database meant as a resource for research on the immune response to SARS-CoV-2. The prospective study material was composed of cDNA or gDNA derived from T cells, B-cell-depleted T cells, or PBMCs. Overall study results and their limits: Clinical and demographic metadata were provided uncurated, with the amount varying by source and participant.

TCRbeta CDR3 regions were amplified from genomic DNA by means of the immunoSEQ Assay, a bias-controlled multiplex PCR. The paper's data handling went like this. The number of nucleated cells in each sample was estimated from the amplification of reference gene primers within the assay. To quantify the absolute abundance of each unique TCRbeta CDR3 rearrangement, sequence reads were collapsed and filtered. For each sample, productive Simpson clonality was calculated as the square root of Simpson's diversity index across productive rearrangements. As stored in TCRdb, this immuneACCESS dataset retains in-frame rearrangements with V and J assigned. A fraction of the clones does not appear; measured against another copy, unresolved V genes explain less than half of the discrepancy, and the remainder lacks a known reason. The DNA gave D and trimming, while V, J and clone size come from that table. In this sample the table shows a few hundred thousand clones, around 86% of which occur a single time. The top ten hold about 4% of the sample.

Whole blood was collected in K2EDTA tubes by collaborating institutions according to the institutions' own protocols. Collaborator samples were shipped for TCRbeta analysis as frozen whole blood, isolated PBMCs, or DNA extracted from either sample type. Germline trimming: 3 bases from V, 4 bases from J; junction bases outside gene matches: 7. The germline V gene (reference sequence) provides CDR1 SEHNR and CDR2 FQNEAQ. From the cysteine up to the phenylalanine, the CDR3 has a length of 15 residues. Just the 45-base CDR3 DNA is kept, in frame starting at base 1. On this clone: The antigen it binds to is not known. One base away there is no much larger clone; base qualities are not given.

Here the chain combines TRBV7-9 and TRBJ2-7, with 9 bases matching TRBD1. The sequenced sample was peripheral blood. The clonotype was recovered from a man between 18 and 29 years old with active or convalescent COVID-19. The CDR3 reads as follows: CASSFAGQGTYEQYF. The DNA reads as follows: TGTGCCAGCAGCTTCGCGGGACAGGGCACGTACGAGCAGTACTTC.